These 17 T cell receptor beta chains share one sample of origin, sequenced in a study of blood T cell repertoires in COVID-19. Data came from immunoSEQ multiplex PCR; TCRdb stores just in-frame clones and leaves some out. Of around 300,000 clones listed, around 85% were seen once; the top ten hold 2% to 3%. Sequenced sample: PBMCs or T cells enriched from blood (not recorded which). The receptor source for this set is a woman in her fifties or sixties who had recovered from COVID-19.

The chain has TRBV19 and TRBJ1-5, with 10 bases identical to TRBD1. This CDR3 has 15 amino acids. Germline lookup yields CDR1 LNHDA and CDR2 SQIVND (reference sequence). V gave up 7 bases and J gave up 6 bases; unmatched junction bases: 9. The CDR3 loop is CASNPGQGNSQPQHF. The CDR3 DNA follows: TGTGCCAGTAACCCGGGACAGGGGAATAGTCAGCCCCAGCATTTT. Looking up the rest from reference TRBV19 and TRBJ1-5 gives the full variable domain: DGGITQSPKYLFRKEGQNVTLSCEQNLNHDAMYWYRQDPGQGLRLIYYSQIVNDFQKGDIAEGYSVSREKKESFPLTVTSAQKNPTAFYLCASNPGQGNSQPQHFGDGTRLSIL.

V gene TRBV24-1 combines with J gene TRBJ2-1; tentative D call: TRBD2 (6 bases). There are 14 residues in the CDR3. Per germline, CDR1 KGHDR and CDR2 SFDVKD. V was cut by 12 bases and J by 5 bases, with 19 bases left in between. CDR3 nucleotides: TGTGCCTCCGATAAGGGTGGAGGGAACAATGAGCAGTTCTTC. Its translation: CASDKGGGNNEQFF.

As for this clone: Within the sample, other DNA sequences also encode this same CDR3. The rearrangement links TRBV6-5 to TRBJ2-5; TRBD2 agrees at 10 bases. Per germline, CDR1 MNHEY and CDR2 SVGAGI. Trimming at V came to 5 bases and at J to 1 base, leaving 1 base not matched to a gene. This CDR3 is built from 14 residues. CDR3 in DNA: TGTGCCAGCAGTAGCGGGAGGGGCCAAGAGACCCAGTACTTC. Residues: CASSSGRGQETQYF.

V is TRBV7-2 and J is TRBJ1-3; D is uncertain. Trimming cost V 1 base and J 4 bases, with 11 bases left between them. Looked up from germline, CDR1 is SGHTA and CDR2 is FQGNSA. CDR3 length: 15 residues. The CDR3 reads CASSLVQRRGNTIYF. CDR3 bases: TGTGCCAGCAGCTTAGTTCAGAGGCGCGGAAACACCATATATTTT.

The chain combines TRBV28 with TRBJ2-3; D is perhaps TRBD1 (5 bases). V was trimmed by 6 bases and J by 4 bases, leaving 8 bases between them. CDR1 is MDHEN, CDR2 SYDVKM, per germline. The length of the CDR3 is 12 residues. This chain's CDR3 is CASSHRPDTQYF. The DNA of the CDR3 is TGTGCCAGCAGCCACAGGCCAGATACGCAGTATTTT. The whole variable domain, remainder taken from reference TRBV28 and TRBJ2-3, is DVKVTQSSRYLVKRTGEKVFLECVQDMDHENMFWYRQDPGLGLRLIYFSYDVKMKEKGDIPEGYSVSREKKERFSLILESASTNQTSMYLCASSHRPDTQYFGPGTRLTVL.

The chain joins TRBV28 to TRBJ2-7; 7 bases fit TRBD1. The V and J ends lost 10 bases and 3 bases, in that order; junction bases with no gene match: 6. The CDR3 is 12 amino acids. Germline V CDR1 and CDR2: MDHEN, SYDVKM. CDR3: CATRQGYYEQYF. CDR3 coding DNA: TGTGCCACCCGACAGGGCTACTACGAGCAGTACTTC.

The genes are TRBV4-1 and TRBJ2-4; TRBD2 matches 8 bases. The CDR3 totals 16 residues. The germline V gene encodes CDR1 MGHRA and CDR2 YSYEKL. The trim removed 4 bases at V and 3 bases at J, leaving 8 bases unmatched. The CDR3 is CASSPPLAGSKNIQYF. The CDR3 DNA follows: TGCGCCAGCAGCCCCCCCTTAGCGGGGAGCAAAAACATTCAGTACTTC.

The chain combines TRBV28 with TRBJ1-6; the match to TRBD1 covers 7 bases. Unmatched junction bases numbered 10, after V lost 6 bases and J lost 5 bases. Germline lookup yields CDR1 MDHEN and CDR2 SYDVKM. The CDR3 loop spans 16 amino acids. CDR3 DNA: TGTGCCAGCAGGAGGGACAGCACATTAAATAATTCACCCCTCCACTTT. This encodes CASRRDSTLNNSPLHF.

The CDR3 is CASSGILRENCTDTQYF. Here the CDR3 DNA reads TGCGCCAGCAGTGGGATTTTGAGGGAGAATTGCACAGATACGCAGTATTTT. The J gene is TRBJ2-3, the V gene TRBV10-1; weak D call: TRBD2 (5 bases). The CDR3 contains 17 residues. CDR1 WNHNN and CDR2 SYGVQD come from the germline V gene (reference sequence). V was clipped by 4 bases and J by 1 base, with 18 bases between them.

V gene TRBV19 combines with J gene TRBJ2-3; D remains unclear. V lost 5 bases and J 4 bases, leaving 10 bases between the germline ends. There are 13 residues in the CDR3. Germline lookup yields CDR1 LNHDA and CDR2 SQIVND (reference sequence). The CDR3 DNA reads TGTGCCAGTAGTCTCGCCACACCAGATACGCAGTATTTT. This codes for CASSLATPDTQYF.

The chain links TRBV15 to TRBJ1-3, with unresolved D. The V gene's germline CDR1 is LNHNV and CDR2 YYDKDF (reference sequence). The CDR3 totals 15 residues. Trimming took off 0 bases at V and 3 bases at J, with 9 bases between the two ends. The CDR3 nucleotides are TGTGCCACCAGCAGAGATTCCGGGATTGGAAACACCATATATTTT. Its protein is CATSRDSGIGNTIYF.

V usage is TRBV19 and J usage is TRBJ2-2; 8 bases match TRBD1. The CDR3 consists of 14 residues. Germline values: CDR1 LNHDA, CDR2 SQIVND (reference sequence). V dropped 7 bases and J dropped 1; count of bases not matched to a gene: 2. The CDR3 spells CASIGTGNTGELFF. CDR3 DNA: TGTGCCAGTATAGGGACAGGGAACACCGGGGAGCTGTTTTTT.

The V and J genes are TRBV5-5 and TRBJ1-5; 7 bases align to TRBD1. V dropped 4 bases and J dropped 6; count of bases not matched to a gene: 10. The CDR3 is 15 amino acids. Germline CDR1 reads SGHKS; CDR2 reads YYEKEE (reference sequence). CDR3 DNA: TGTGCCAGCAGCCGTACAGGGGCTAACCGTCAGCCCCAGCATTTT. It translates to CASSRTGANRQPQHF.

This chain uses TRBV27 with TRBJ2-2, with 13 bases identical to TRBD2. Trimming took 5 bases from V and 2 from J; bases not matched to a gene: 5. Germline CDR1 and CDR2: MNHEY and SMNVEV (reference sequence). The CDR3 spans 17 residues. As DNA, the CDR3 is TGTGCCAGCAGTCCCCTGGGACTAGCGGGAAACACCGGGGAGCTGTTTTTT. This sequence encodes CASSPLGLAGNTGELFF.

The chain recombines TRBV29-1 with TRBJ1-2; D is perhaps TRBD1 (5 bases). Looked up from germline, CDR1 is SQVTM and CDR2 is ANQGSEA. V lost 3 bases and J 5 bases, leaving 16 bases between the germline ends. This CDR3 contains 14 residues. CDR3 in DNA: TGCAGCGTTGATCACCTCGGGGGTCCATATGGCTACACCTTC. This encodes CSVDHLGGPYGYTF.

The V gene is TRBV13, the J gene TRBJ2-1, with a weak D call TRBD2 (5 bases). Germline loops: CDR1 PRHDT, CDR2 FYEKMQ (reference sequence). V gave up 2 bases and J gave up 8 bases, with 22 bases separating them. The CDR3 totals 17 residues. In DNA form, the CDR3 reads TGTGCCAGCAGCTTAAATCGACGAGGCGGGCAGTTAGATGAGCAGTTCTTC. Encoded protein: CASSLNRRGGQLDEQFF.

On this clone itself: The sample contains more than one DNA sequence encoding this CDR3. The chain has TRBV18 and TRBJ2-7; 8 nucleotides align to TRBD1. CDR1 and CDR2 from the germline V gene are KGHSH and LQKENI. With 0 bases clipped from V and 4 bases from J, the junction kept 5 bases outside the gene matches. This CDR3 contains 15 residues. The CDR3, as DNA: TGTGCCAGCTCACCACCGGGGACAGGAACTTACGAGCAGTACTTC. This translates into CASSPPGTGTYEQYF.